These 3 T cell receptor beta chains originate from one sample sequenced in a study of T cells in Graves' hyperthyroidism and ophthalmopathy. There were TCR beta CDR3 regions amplified from RNA transcripts. The HTBI primer set was used in a first-round RT-PCR of the TCR CDR3. From the multiplex PCR reads, TCRdb called clonotypes with MiXCR, one entry per CDR3 protein. The sample consists of some 570,000 distinct CDR3 sequences, over 12% of them appearing once. Sequenced material: blood. Receptor source: a woman aged 18-29 years with Graves' ophthalmopathy.

The chain recombines TRBV4-1 with TRBJ2-1, with D possibly being TRBD2 (6 bases). The V and J ends lost 2 bases and 7 bases respectively, with 15 bases between them. The length of the CDR3 is 15 residues. Germline loops: CDR1 MGHRA, CDR2 YSYEKL. Here the CDR3 reads CASSQLADSWNEQFF. CDR3 bases: TGCGCCAGCAGCCAATTAGCGGACTCGTGGAATGAGCAGTTCTTC.

This clonotype was counted a few times. Germline is not matched at one junction end, which may reflect a read error. CDR3 DNA: TGTGCCAGCAGTTTCGGCACCCGCTACGGGGAACTGTTTTTT. Translated: CASSFGTRYGELFF. The chain recombines TRBV28 with TRBJ2-2, with a possible D match to TRBD2 (5 bases). CDR1 is MDHEN, CDR2 SYDVKM, per germline. The CDR3 is made up of 14 amino acids.

This clonotype was recorded at least ten times. This chain uses TRBV12-3 or TRBV12-4 with TRBJ1-2, with D tentatively TRBD1 (6 bases). The CDR3 has 16 amino acids. Trimming left V 4 bases short and J 3 bases short, with 18 bases between. The CDR3: CASSSEDRPNDYGYTF. CDR3 in DNA: TGTGCCAGCAGTTCAGAAGACAGGCCGAACGACTATGGCTACACCTTC.